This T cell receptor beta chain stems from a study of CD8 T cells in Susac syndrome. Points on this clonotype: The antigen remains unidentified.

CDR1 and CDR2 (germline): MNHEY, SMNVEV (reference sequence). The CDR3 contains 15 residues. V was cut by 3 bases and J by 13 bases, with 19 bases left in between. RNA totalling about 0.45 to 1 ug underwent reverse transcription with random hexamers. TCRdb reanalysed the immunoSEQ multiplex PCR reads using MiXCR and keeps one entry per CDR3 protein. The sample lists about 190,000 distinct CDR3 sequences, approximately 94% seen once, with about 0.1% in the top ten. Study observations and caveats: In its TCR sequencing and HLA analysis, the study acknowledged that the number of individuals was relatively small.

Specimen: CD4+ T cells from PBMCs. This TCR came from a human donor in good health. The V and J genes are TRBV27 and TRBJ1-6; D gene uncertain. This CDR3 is CASSFAPPQTNPLHF. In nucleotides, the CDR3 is TGTGCCAGCAGTTTTGCCCCCCCCCAAACGAACCCCCTCCACTTT.